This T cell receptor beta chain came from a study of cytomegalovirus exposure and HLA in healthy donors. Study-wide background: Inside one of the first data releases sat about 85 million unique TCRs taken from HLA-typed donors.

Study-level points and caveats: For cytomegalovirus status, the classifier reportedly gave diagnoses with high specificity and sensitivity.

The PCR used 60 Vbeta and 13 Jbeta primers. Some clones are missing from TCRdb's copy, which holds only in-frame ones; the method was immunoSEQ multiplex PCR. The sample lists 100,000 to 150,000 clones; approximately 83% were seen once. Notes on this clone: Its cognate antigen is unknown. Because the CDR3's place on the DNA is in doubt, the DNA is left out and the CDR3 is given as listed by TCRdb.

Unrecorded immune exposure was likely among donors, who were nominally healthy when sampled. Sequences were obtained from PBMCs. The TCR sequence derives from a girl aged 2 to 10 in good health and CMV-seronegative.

The CDR3 is CAISVYRDYYCTEAFF. The chain recombines TRBV6-4 with TRBJ1-1. Germline V lookup: CDR1 MRHNA, CDR2 SNTAGT. A total of 16 residues make up the CDR3, ends included.